This is a list of T cell receptor beta chains from one sample in a study of cytomegalovirus exposure and HLA in healthy donors. Profiling relied on immunoSEQ multiplex PCR, and the TCRdb table lists in-frame clones only, not all of them. The profile shows about 66,000 clones, about 97% of them singletons. Source material: PBMCs. These receptors all come from a woman between 18 and 29 years old in good health and CMV-seropositive. Both conserved end residues are trimmed from each CDR3.

V | CDR3
TRBV2 | ASSPGGVLSGNTIY
TRBV27 | ASRLLAGDEQF
TRBV5-1 | ASSLGNAGVGHGELF
TRBV5-1 | ASSLGASLASEQY
TRBV6-4 | ASSLTSGSTDTQY
TRBV6-5 | ASSQGLSAF
TRBV6-1 | ASNRGTNEKLF
TRBV30 | AWSGRGETDTQY
TRBV6-1 | ASQGANTGELF
TRBV5-6 | ASSFIPGQLNTEAF